This T cell receptor (beta chain) comes out of a study of T cells in Graves' hyperthyroidism and ophthalmopathy. Many counts were recorded for this clonotype. Its antigen remains unidentified. The investigators amplified TCR beta CDR3 regions from RNA transcripts. A first-round RT-PCR of the TCR CDR3 used the HTBI primer set. Each CDR3 protein gets one entry after TCRdb re-called the multiplex PCR reads with MiXCR. The sample yields about 300,000 distinct CDR3 sequences, roughly 18% seen once. Trimming removed 0 bases at V and 7 bases at J, with 10 bases between. CDR3 length equals 14 residues. Germline V gene data show CDR1 as MNHEY and CDR2 as SMNVEV (reference sequence). Findings and caveats of the study: Most clonotypes expanded in thyroid above 0.001 were likewise present in blood.

This rearrangement joins TRBV27 to TRBJ1-5; D gene uncertain. Source material: blood. The receptor was isolated from a man in his fifties or sixties with Graves' ophthalmopathy. The CDR3 is CASSLSGRVQPQHF. CDR3 sequence (DNA): TGTGCCAGCAGTTTATCAGGGCGGGTGCAGCCCCAGCATTTT.